These 25 T cell receptor beta chains came from one sample sequenced in a study of cytomegalovirus exposure and HLA in healthy donors. The PCR contained 60 Vbeta and 13 Jbeta primers. TCRdb's table, derived via immunoSEQ multiplex PCR, lists solely in-frame clones and lacks some. Altogether roughly 180,000 clones are present, 85% being singletons, with the ten largest covering 1%. The sample consisted of PBMCs. The source is a boy between 2 and 10 years old in good health and CMV-seronegative.

J is TRBJ2-5 and V is TRBV6-5, with 8 bases lining up with TRBD2. V gave up 0 bases and J gave up 4 bases; unmatched junction bases: 4. Germline values: CDR1 MNHEY, CDR2 SVGAGI. The CDR3 totals 15 residues. CDR3 region: CASSYSTSGGETQYF. The CDR3 DNA reads TGTGCCAGCAGTTACTCTACCAGCGGGGGAGAGACCCAGTACTTC.

V usage is TRBV28 and J usage is TRBJ2-7; possible D gene TRBD1, 5 bases. This CDR3 has 15 amino acids. The V end lost 5 bases, the J end lost 7 bases, and 21 bases lay between the germline ends. CDR1 MDHEN and CDR2 SYDVKM come from the germline V gene. This CDR3 is CASSPPQGTPREQYF. The DNA for the CDR3 is TGTGCCAGCAGTCCTCCGCAGGGTACCCCTCGGGAGCAGTACTTC.

This sequence joins TRBV10-3 and TRBJ1-1; 7 nucleotides align to TRBD1. Trimming removed 2 bases from V and 3 bases from J; junction bases left unmatched: 6. Germline-derived CDR1 and CDR2 are ENHRY and SYGVKD. The CDR3 is made up of 15 amino acids. The CDR3 loop is CAISEGETGYTEAFF. In DNA form, the CDR3 reads TGTGCCATCAGTGAGGGCGAGACAGGGTACACTGAAGCTTTCTTT.

The J gene is TRBJ1-1, the V gene TRBV6-1; D gene uncertain. V was clipped by 4 bases and J by 2 bases, with 11 bases between them. In germline, CDR1 is MNHNS, CDR2 SASEGT. This CDR3 contains 14 residues. The CDR3, as DNA: TGTGCCAGCAGTGCCCAACATATTAACACTGAAGCTTTCTTT. Residues: CASSAQHINTEAFF.

The gene calls are TRBV5-6 and TRBJ1-2, with 7 positions matching TRBD1. With V trimmed by 4 bases and J by 3 bases, 6 bases remained unmatched. There are 14 residues in the CDR3. Germline assignment: CDR1 SGHDT and CDR2 YYEEEE. CDR3 coding DNA: TGTGCCAGCAGCCACAGGGGTCGGTACTATGGCTACACCTTC. It codes for CASSHRGRYYGYTF.

The chain employs TRBV10-3 and TRBJ2-7, with TRBD2 matching over 12 bases. Germline loops: CDR1 ENHRY, CDR2 SYGVKD. CDR3 length equals 14 residues. Trimming at V came to 3 bases and at J to 5 bases, leaving 2 bases not matched to a gene. The CDR3 here is CAISERLAGDEQYF. The CDR3 DNA follows: TGTGCCATCAGTGAACGACTAGCGGGAGACGAGCAGTACTTC.

The count of this clone is one. This sequence joins TRBV6-6 and TRBJ1-2; 7 nucleotides match TRBD1. The CDR3 loop spans 16 amino acids. Germline values: CDR1 MNHNY, CDR2 SVGAGI (reference sequence). The ends lost 7 bases at V and 1 base at J; junction bases unmatched: 12. The CDR3 DNA reads TGTGCCAGCACCCAAACGGGACAGAAATTTAACTATGGCTACACCTTC. Translating it yields CASTQTGQKFNYGYTF.

The CDR3 sequence: CASGRDTGKPYEQYF. CDR3 in DNA: TGTGCCAGCGGCCGAGATACAGGGAAACCCTACGAGCAGTACTTC. The chain is built from TRBV28 and TRBJ2-7, with D perhaps TRBD1 (6 bases). The V gene's germline CDR1 is MDHEN and CDR2 SYDVKM. This CDR3 contains 15 residues. The V gene lost 8 bases and the J gene lost 2 bases, with 19 bases spanning the gap.

This chain links TRBV19 with TRBJ2-1, with 12 nucleotides matching TRBD2. Trimming took 8 bases from V and 7 from J; bases not matched to a gene: 0. Germline V lookup: CDR1 LNHDA, CDR2 SQIVND (reference sequence). The CDR3 sequence is 12 residues long. The CDR3 protein is CASGTSGNEQFF. The DNA for the CDR3 is TGTGCCAGTGGGACTAGCGGGAATGAGCAGTTCTTC.

J is TRBJ2-7 and V is TRBV6-1; 8 positions match TRBD2. Germline trimming cut 6 bases from V and 7 bases from J; bases unmatched to any gene: 5. This CDR3 has 12 residues. Germline V gene lookup returns CDR1 MNHNS and CDR2 SASEGT. This CDR3 is CASRSGRGEQYF. The CDR3 DNA is TGTGCCAGCAGGAGCGGGAGAGGGGAGCAGTACTTC.

The chain combines TRBV5-1 with TRBJ2-1; TRBD2 agrees at 12 bases. The germline V gene encodes CDR1 SGHRS and CDR2 YFSETQ. The CDR3 contains 15 residues. V trimming: 2 bases; J trimming: 7 bases; junction bases outside the gene matches: 4. The CDR3, as DNA: TGCGCCAGCAGCTTCGTACTAGCGGGGGGTAATGAGCAGTTCTTC. Translating it yields CASSFVLAGGNEQFF.

Note on this clone: The junction and the germline gene differ at one end; a read error may be behind it. Other nucleotide sequences from this sample produce the same CDR3. V usage is TRBV10-3 and J usage is TRBJ1-3; D possibly corresponds to TRBD1 (5 bases). CDR1 and CDR2 (germline): ENHRY, SYGVKD. The length of the CDR3 is 13 residues. In DNA, the CDR3 is TGTGCCATCGGGGCAGATGCTGGAAACACCATATATTTC. Its translation is CAIGADAGNTIYF.

V and J are TRBV5-4 and TRBJ2-1; 7 nucleotides agree with TRBD1. This CDR3 has 13 amino acids. Per the germline V gene, CDR1 is SGHNT and CDR2 is YYREEE (reference sequence). J was trimmed by 5 bases and V by 4 bases; bases with no gene match: 3. This CDR3 is CASSTGQDNEQFF. The CDR3, as DNA: TGTGCCAGCAGCACCGGACAGGACAATGAGCAGTTCTTC. Full variable domain (outside the CDR3, taken from reference TRBV5-4 and TRBJ2-1): ETGVTQSPTHLIKTRGQQVTLRCSSQSGHNTVSWYQQALGQGPQFIFQYYREEENGRGNFPPRFSGLQFPNYSSELNVNALELDDSALYLCASSTGQDNEQFFGPGTRLTVL.

The chain carries TRBV7-2 and TRBJ2-3; maybe TRBD2 (6 bases). The V end lost 3 bases, the J end lost 7 bases, and 11 bases lay between the germline ends. The V gene's germline CDR1 is SGHTA and CDR2 FQGNSA. The CDR3 runs 13 residues. In nucleotides, the CDR3 is TGTGCCAGCAGCTTCGGGGAGGCGAATACGCAGTATTTT. It specifies CASSFGEANTQYF.

This chain joins TRBV7-8 and TRBJ2-5, with 13 positions matching TRBD2. Trimming cost V 5 bases and J 4 bases; bases outside gene matches: 7. Germline V CDR1 and CDR2: SGHVS, FQNEAQ. CDR3 size: 16 residues. In DNA form, the CDR3 reads TGTGCCAGCAGCCCCCGACTAGCGGGAGGAAGAGAGACCCAGTACTTC. Amino acid sequence: CASSPRLAGGRETQYF.

The chain couples TRBV28 to TRBJ1-5, with a possible D match to TRBD1 (6 bases). The V end lost 4 bases, the J end lost 0 bases, and 7 bases lay between the germline ends. CDR3 length: 14 amino acids. The V gene's germline CDR1 is MDHEN and CDR2 SYDVKM. CDR3 region: CASSSRGSNQPQHF. The CDR3, as DNA: TGTGCCAGCAGTTCCAGGGGTAGCAATCAGCCCCAGCATTTT.

This rearrangement joins TRBV2 to TRBJ1-5, with D possibly matching TRBD1 (5 bases). The CDR3 length is 15 residues. V was pared by 1 base and J by 6 bases, with 13 bases between. In germline, CDR1 is SNHLY, CDR2 FYNNEI. The CDR3 DNA is TGTGCCAGCAGTGAAGGTGGGGCGGTGGGTCAGCCCCAGCATTTT. This sequence encodes CASSEGGAVGQPQHF. Supplemented by reference TRBV2 and TRBJ1-5, the full variable domain reads EPEVTQTPSHQVTQMGQEVILRCVPISNHLYFYWYRQILGQKVEFLVSFYNNEISEKSEIFDDQFSVERPDGSNFTLKIRSTKLEDSAMYFCASSEGGAVGQPQHFGDGTRLSIL.

As to this clone: No DNA is shown, since the ends of the CDR3 on it are uncertain; the CDR3 is the one TCRdb lists. The chain couples TRBV7-2 to TRBJ2-7; TRBD2, as called in the table, went unchecked against the DNA. The CDR3 adds up to 16 amino acids, both ends counted. In germline, CDR1 is SGHTA, CDR2 FQGNSA. This CDR3 is CASSPMTSGAFFWQYF.

This chain joins TRBV5-1 and TRBJ1-1; 7 bases agree with TRBD1. The ends lost 0 bases at V and 2 bases at J; junction bases unmatched: 10. The CDR3 is made up of 17 amino acids. Germline-derived CDR1 and CDR2 are SGHRS and YFSETQ. CDR3 sequence (DNA): TGCGCCAGCAGCTTGGCCCGGCAGGGGGTGCTAAACACTGAAGCTTTCTTT. Translating it yields CASSLARQGVLNTEAFF. The full variable domain, its missing parts supplied by reference TRBV5-1 and TRBJ1-1, is KAGVTQTPRYLIKTRGQQVTLSCSPISGHRSVSWYQQTPGQGLQFLFEYFSETQRNKGNFPGRFSGRQFSNSRSEMNVSTLELGDSALYLCASSLARQGVLNTEAFFGQGTRLTVV.

The J gene is TRBJ2-1, the V gene TRBV28; 7 bases line up with TRBD1. The V segment lost 6 bases and the J segment 3 bases; nucleotides outside the gene matches: 8. The germline CDR1 and CDR2 sequences are MDHEN and SYDVKM. CDR3 length: 15 amino acids. The chain's CDR3 is CASSPTGRGYNEQFF. In nucleotides, the CDR3 is TGTGCCAGCAGCCCGACAGGGCGAGGCTACAATGAGCAGTTCTTC.

V usage is TRBV28 and J usage is TRBJ2-1, with 12 bases identical to TRBD2. This CDR3 has 16 residues. The germline gives CDR1 MDHEN, CDR2 SYDVKM. V shed 8 bases, J shed 5 bases, and the junction held 10 bases outside the gene matches. The CDR3 DNA reads as TGTGCCAGCGTAGGACCAAGACTAGCGGGAGACAATGAGCAGTTCTTC. Amino acid sequence: CASVGPRLAGDNEQFF.

This clone was recorded once. CDR3 sequence: CATSRDTFFQGPNQPQHF. The CDR3 DNA follows: TGTGCCACCAGCAGAGATACTTTTTTTCAGGGGCCGAATCAGCCCCAGCATTTT. V and J are TRBV15 and TRBJ1-5, with D perhaps TRBD1 (6 bases). Trimming cost V 0 bases and J 4 bases, with 19 bases left between them. The CDR3 is 18 residues long. Germline V CDR1 and CDR2: LNHNV, YYDKDF (reference sequence).

The V gene is TRBV5-1, the J gene TRBJ1-1, with D possibly matching TRBD1 (5 bases). Trimming pared 3 bases from V and 4 bases from J, leaving 13 bases between. Germline V gene lookup returns CDR1 SGHRS and CDR2 YFSETQ. The CDR3 runs 14 residues. CDR3 sequence reads: CASSSAAGGTEAFF. The CDR3, as DNA: TGCGCCAGCAGCTCTGCCGCCGGGGGCACTGAAGCTTTCTTT.

This clone came up a few times. The rearrangement links TRBV29-1 to TRBJ2-2, with D perhaps TRBD1 (5 bases). The CDR3 totals 12 residues. Trimming shortened V by 4 bases and J by 6 bases, and 9 bases separated the two germline ends. Looked up from germline, CDR1 is SQVTM and CDR2 is ANQGSEA. As DNA, the CDR3 is TGCAGCGTTGGGGCCAGGGCCGGGGAGCTGTTTTTT. The encoded protein is CSVGARAGELFF.

J is TRBJ2-1 and V is TRBV14; 7 bases line up with TRBD1. This CDR3 spans 15 amino acids. The J segment lost 3 bases and the V segment lost 3 bases, leaving 5 bases of the junction unmatched. The germline V gene encodes CDR1 SGHDN and CDR2 FVKESK. This chain's CDR3 is CASSQGQTVYNEQFF. In DNA form, the CDR3 reads TGTGCCAGCAGCCAGGGACAGACTGTCTACAATGAGCAGTTCTTC.